The next 10 T cell receptor beta chains were all read from a single sample in a study of T-cell memory formation after mild COVID-19. MiXCR, applied by TCRdb to the 5' RACE reads, yields one record per CDR3 protein. Of about 100,000 distinct CDR3 sequences listed, approximately 10% were seen once; the top ten hold roughly 40%. Sequencing was carried out using PBMCs or a T cell subset sorted from them (not recorded which). Receptors originate from a man aged 18 to 30 who had mild COVID-19 (a few samples of this study predate the infection). Cell type and time point are not known.

This clonotype was detected many times. The CDR3 region has the DNA TGCAGCGTTGAAGGGACAGGGGTTTGGAAAGAGACCCAGTACTTC. Its protein is CSVEGTGVWKETQYF. The rearrangement links TRBV29-1 to TRBJ2-5; 9 bases agree with TRBD1. This CDR3 has 15 amino acids. Germline CDR1 SQVTM, CDR2 ANQGSEA. V was clipped by 1 base and J by 3 bases; unmatched bases: 6.

V and J are TRBV4-1 and TRBJ1-1, with unresolved D. The CDR3 totals 15 residues. V lost 3 bases, J lost 6 bases, and 17 bases lay in between. Germline CDR1 is MGHRA and CDR2 is YSYEKL. CDR3 in amino acids: CASSHVFIRISEAFF. CDR3 sequence (DNA): TGCGCCAGCAGCCACGTTTTCATACGAATTTCTGAAGCTTTCTTT.

The genes are TRBV5-1 and TRBJ2-7; no reliable D call. CDR3 length: 13 amino acids. The V gene lost 4 bases and the J gene lost 2 bases, with 10 bases spanning the gap. Germline CDR1 SGHRS, CDR2 YFSETQ. The CDR3 region has the DNA TGCGCCAGCAGCGAAAAGCCCCCCTACGAGCAGTACTTC. Its protein is CASSEKPPYEQYF. Combining the CDR3 with reference TRBV5-1 and TRBJ2-7 gives the whole variable domain KAGVTQTPRYLIKTRGQQVTLSCSPISGHRSVSWYQQTPGQGLQFLFEYFSETQRNKGNFPGRFSGRQFSNSRSEMNVSTLELGDSALYLCASSEKPPYEQYFGPGTRLTVT.

The chain combines TRBV3-1 with TRBJ2-7; 13 nucleotides agree with TRBD2. This CDR3 is 15 amino acids long. Losses at the gene ends were 5 bases for V and 4 bases for J; bases not matched to a gene: 5. Looked up from germline, CDR1 is LGHDT and CDR2 is YNNKEL (reference sequence). In DNA form, the CDR3 reads TGTGCCAGCAGCGATACTAGCGGGGGGGCTTACGAGCAGTACTTC. This codes for CASSDTSGGAYEQYF.

This clonotype was picked up a small number of times. J is TRBJ1-3 and V is TRBV12-3 or TRBV12-4, with D possibly matching TRBD1 (6 bases). The V gene lost 6 bases and the J gene lost 3 bases, with 9 bases spanning the gap. The CDR3 has 13 amino acids. CDR3 DNA: TGTGCCAGCAGCGGAGGGGGTGGAAACACCATATATTTT. Its translation is CASSGGGGNTIYF.

This clonotype occurred a few times. V and J are TRBV7-2 and TRBJ2-1, with 14 nucleotides matching TRBD2. The CDR3 length is 14 residues. Trimming took 5 bases from V and 10 from J; bases not matched to a gene: 4. Germline CDR1 and CDR2: SGHTA and FQGNSA. The CDR3 spells CASSLGLAGVEQFF. In nucleotides, the CDR3 is TGTGCCAGCAGCCTGGGACTAGCGGGGGTAGAGCAGTTCTTC.

The chain combines TRBV29-1 with TRBJ2-2; D is undetermined. CDR3 length equals 12 residues. Germline V gene lookup returns CDR1 SQVTM and CDR2 ANQGSEA. The V and J ends lost 0 bases and 7 bases respectively, with 6 bases between them. The CDR3 DNA reads as TGCAGCGTTGAAGAGGGATACGGGGAGCTGTTTTTT. The encoded protein is CSVEEGYGELFF.

The gene calls are TRBV4-1 and TRBJ2-7, with 11 nucleotides matching TRBD2. The CDR3 contains 16 residues. From germline, CDR1 is MGHRA and CDR2 YSYEKL. Unmatched junction bases numbered 7, after V lost 4 bases and J lost 2 bases. CDR3 residues: CASSPMTSGATYEQYF. The CDR3 DNA is TGCGCCAGCAGCCCCATGACTAGCGGGGCAACCTACGAGCAGTACTTC.

This clonotype was detected only a few times. The chain has TRBV12-3 or TRBV12-4 and TRBJ2-2; the D gene is possibly TRBD1 (6 bases). There are 15 residues in the CDR3. Trimming shortened V by 6 bases and J by 6 bases, and 17 bases separated the two germline ends. The CDR3, as DNA: TGTGCCAGCAGCCGTACAGGGTTGGGTGCCGGGGAGCTGTTTTTT. Amino acid sequence: CASSRTGLGAGELFF.

The chain uses TRBV18 and TRBJ2-5; D not resolved. The CDR3 contains 14 residues. V lost 1 base to trimming and J lost 0 bases, with 6 bases between them. Germline assignment: CDR1 KGHSH and CDR2 LQKENI. The CDR3 spells CASSPQSYQETQYF. The DNA for the CDR3 is TGTGCCAGCTCACCACAGAGCTACCAAGAGACCCAGTACTTC.